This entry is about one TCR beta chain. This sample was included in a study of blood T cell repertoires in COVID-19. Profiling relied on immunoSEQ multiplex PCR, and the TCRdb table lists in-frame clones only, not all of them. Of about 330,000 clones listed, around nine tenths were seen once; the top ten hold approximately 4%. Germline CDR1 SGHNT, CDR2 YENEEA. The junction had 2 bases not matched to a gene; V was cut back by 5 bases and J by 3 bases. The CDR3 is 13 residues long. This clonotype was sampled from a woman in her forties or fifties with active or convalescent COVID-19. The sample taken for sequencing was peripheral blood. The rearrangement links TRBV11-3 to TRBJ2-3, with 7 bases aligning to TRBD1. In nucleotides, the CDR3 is TGTGCCAGCAGCCACAGGGGTACAGATACGCAGTATTTT. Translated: CASSHRGTDTQYF. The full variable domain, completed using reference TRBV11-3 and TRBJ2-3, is EAGVVQSPRYKIIEKKQPVAFWCNPISGHNTLYWYLQNLGQGPELLIRYENEEAVDDSQLPKDRFSAERLKGVDSTLKIQPAELGDSAVYLCASSHRGTDTQYFGPGTRLTVL.